The 10 T cell receptor beta chains given below trace back to one sample, sequenced in a study of T cells after yellow fever vaccination. Each CDR3 protein is one row after TCRdb ran MiXCR on the 5' RACE reads. The sample carries 300,000 to 450,000 distinct CDR3 sequences, about 6% recorded once. The sample here was PBMCs, taken 5 days after the yellow fever booster vaccination. The receptor set was obtained from a man aged 30-40 years who received the YFV17D yellow fever vaccine.

This clonotype was detected only a few times. The chain uses TRBV2 and TRBJ2-7; 11 bases line up with TRBD2. The CDR3 is 14 residues long. The germline V gene has CDR1 SNHLY and CDR2 FYNNEI. Trimming cost V 3 bases and J 3 bases; bases outside gene matches: 1. The CDR3 bases are TGTGCCAGCAGTGATGGACTAGCGGGCTACGAGCAGTACTTC. Translation: CASSDGLAGYEQYF.

A few counts support this clonotype. The chain combines TRBV9 with TRBJ2-1; D call uncertain. CDR1 and CDR2 from the germline V gene are SGDLS and YYNGEE. Trimming shortened V by 3 bases and J by 9 bases, and 16 bases separated the two germline ends. CDR3 size: 14 residues. The CDR3 DNA reads as TGTGCCAGCAGCGGAGCATTGCTATATGCTGAGCAGTTCTTC. This sequence encodes CASSGALLYAEQFF.

The chain combines TRBV20-1 with TRBJ2-1; 11 nucleotides agree with TRBD2. Trimming took 5 bases from V and 7 from J; bases not matched to a gene: 10. The CDR3 runs 15 residues. Looked up from germline, CDR1 is DFQATT and CDR2 is SNEGSKA (reference sequence). CDR3 region: CSAPLTSGAGNEQFF. The CDR3 nucleotides read TGCAGTGCTCCTCTGACTAGCGGGGCGGGGAATGAGCAGTTCTTC.

On this clonotype: With a much larger clone just one base away, this may be a read error. The V gene is TRBV27, the J gene TRBJ1-4; TRBD1 might be the D (6 bases). CDR1 is MNHEY and CDR2 is SMNVEV in the germline V gene (reference sequence). This CDR3 comprises 14 residues. The CDR3 DNA reads TGTGCCAGCAGGAGGACAGCAACGAATGAAAAACAGTTTTTT. Protein sequence: CASRRTATNEKQFF.

In its sample, this clonotype was seen a few times. The genes are TRBV20-1 and TRBJ2-7; no firm D call. The germline V and J ends were trimmed by 2 bases and 0 bases, with 5 bases remaining between them. Per germline, CDR1 DFQATT and CDR2 SNEGSKA (reference sequence). This CDR3 is built from 12 residues. This CDR3 reads CSARPVSYEQYF. As DNA, the CDR3 is TGCAGTGCTAGACCCGTCTCCTACGAGCAGTACTTC.

This clonotype came up many times. The genes are TRBV25-1 and TRBJ1-6; D is unclear. The CDR3 loop spans 14 amino acids. CDR1 is MGHDK and CDR2 is SYGVNS in the germline V gene. The germline V and J ends were trimmed by 5 bases and 9 bases, with 14 bases remaining between them. CDR3 in amino acids: CASSSPGSGSPLHF. CDR3 bases: TGTGCCAGCAGTTCCCCAGGATCGGGTTCACCCCTCCACTTT.

In this sample, this clonotype turned up a few times. V gene TRBV11-2 combines with J gene TRBJ1-6; tentative D call: TRBD1 (5 bases). Deletions cut 2 bases from V and 2 bases from J, with 10 bases between. There are 16 residues in the CDR3. The germline gives CDR1 SGHAT, CDR2 FQNNGV. The CDR3 reads CASSLSGNPYNSPLHF. In DNA form, the CDR3 reads TGTGCCAGCAGCTTATCAGGGAACCCCTATAATTCACCCCTCCACTTT. Supplemented by reference TRBV11-2 and TRBJ1-6, the full variable domain reads EAGVAQSPRYKIIEKRQSVAFWCNPISGHATLYWYQQILGQGPKLLIQFQNNGVVDDSQLPKDRFSAERLKGVDSTLKIQPAKLEDSAVYLCASSLSGNPYNSPLHFGNGTRLTVT.

The J gene is TRBJ2-7, the V gene TRBV6-5; D unresolved. Germline CDR1 is MNHEY and CDR2 is SVGAGI. V was cut by 4 bases and J by 4 bases, with 26 bases left in between. This CDR3 comprises 18 residues. For the CDR3, the DNA is TGTGCCAGCAGTTTAGGCAGGCCCCGACCCGGGTCGACATACGAGCAGTACTTC. Translation gives CASSLGRPRPGSTYEQYF.

This clonotype was seen repeatedly, ten times or more. V usage is TRBV5-1 and J usage is TRBJ1-2, with unresolved D. Trimming cost V 4 bases and J 7 bases, with 26 bases left between them. CDR1 SGHRS and CDR2 YFSETQ come from the germline V gene. The CDR3 totals 17 residues. CDR3 in amino acids: CASSATSGSLSTGGYTF. The CDR3 DNA follows: TGCGCCAGCAGCGCTACCTCGGGCAGCCTATCAACTGGTGGCTACACCTTC.

This clonotype was seen at least ten times. This CDR3 is CATRGTSAYNEQFF. The CDR3 DNA follows: TGTGCCACCAGAGGGACTAGCGCATACAATGAGCAGTTCTTC. The chain uses TRBV7-9 and TRBJ2-1, with TRBD2 identical over 10 bases. Looked up from germline, CDR1 is SEHNR and CDR2 is FQNEAQ (reference sequence). Trimming cost V 10 bases and J 4 bases; bases outside gene matches: 7. CDR3 length: 14 amino acids.